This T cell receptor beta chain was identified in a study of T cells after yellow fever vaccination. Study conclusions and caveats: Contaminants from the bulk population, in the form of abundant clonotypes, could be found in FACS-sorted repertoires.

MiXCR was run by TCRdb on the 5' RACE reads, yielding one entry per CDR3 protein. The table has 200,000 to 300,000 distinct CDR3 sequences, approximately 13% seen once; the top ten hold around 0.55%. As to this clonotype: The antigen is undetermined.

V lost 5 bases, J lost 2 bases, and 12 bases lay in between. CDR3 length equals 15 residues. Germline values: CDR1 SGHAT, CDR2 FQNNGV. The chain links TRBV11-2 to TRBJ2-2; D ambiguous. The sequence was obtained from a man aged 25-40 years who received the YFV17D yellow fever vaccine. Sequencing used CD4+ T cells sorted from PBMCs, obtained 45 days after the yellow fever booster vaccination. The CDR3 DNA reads TGTGCCAGCAGCCGAGTTTGGGAAAACACCGGGGAGCTGTTTTTT. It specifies CASSRVWENTGELFF.